The present T cell receptor beta chain was sequenced within a study of blood T cell repertoires in COVID-19. The data were produced by immunoSEQ multiplex PCR, yet TCRdb's version contains in-frame clones alone and is incomplete. The data hold roughly 120,000 clones, with more than 90% observed a single time. This CDR3 spans 14 amino acids. Germline V CDR1 and CDR2: SQVTM, ANQGSEA. V shed 7 bases and J 3 bases; nucleotides not matched to a gene: 8. This sequence was found in a man aged 45-65 years with active COVID-19. The chain joins TRBV29-1 to TRBJ1-1; 10 bases agree with TRBD1. The specimen was peripheral blood. The CDR3 spells CSASPGTGDTEAFF. DNA for the CDR3: TGCAGCGCCTCTCCCGGGACAGGGGACACTGAAGCTTTCTTT.